Listed here are 19 T cell receptor beta chains from one sample, sequenced in a study of cytomegalovirus exposure and HLA in healthy donors. The PCR employed 60 Vbeta primers together with 13 Jbeta primers. TCRdb's copy holds only in-frame clones and misses some; the assay was immunoSEQ multiplex PCR. The sample has fewer than 75,000 clones, 75% seen once. Sequenced sample: PBMCs. These receptors were obtained from a man between 65 and 85 years old in good health and CMV-seronegative.

This clone was seen only once. V is TRBV10-1 and J is TRBJ2-5; 8 bases fit TRBD1. The closer fit of TRBJ2-7 to the DNA end suggests the J call may be wrong. The germline CDR1 and CDR2 sequences are WNHNN and SYGVQD (reference sequence). The CDR3 has 15 amino acids. CDR3 sequence (DNA): TGCGCCAGCAGTGAGGGAGGGACAGGTTCCTACGAGCAGTACTTC. Protein product: CASSEGGTGSYEQYF.

The genes are TRBV6-5 and TRBJ1-1; D may be TRBD1 (6 bases). The CDR3 runs 15 residues. The V gene lost 0 bases and the J gene lost 5 bases, with 13 bases spanning the gap. Germline V gene sequence: CDR1 MNHEY, CDR2 SVGAGI. DNA for the CDR3: TGTGCCAGCAGTTACTCGACAGGCCGGGTAACTGAAGCTTTCTTT. Protein sequence: CASSYSTGRVTEAFF.

V is TRBV14 and J is TRBJ2-5; 7 bases are shared with TRBD2. The germline CDR1 and CDR2 sequences are SGHDN and FVKESK. J gave up 7 bases and V 0 bases, and 2 bases lay outside the gene matches. The CDR3 is 13 amino acids. The DNA of the CDR3 is TGTGCCAGCAGCCAAGATTTAGCGGGGACCCAGTACTTC. Protein: CASSQDLAGTQYF.

This clone was observed a few times. The rearrangement uses TRBV6-6 and TRBJ2-1; maybe TRBD1 (6 bases). The length of the CDR3 is 15 residues. Germline V gives CDR1 MNHNY, CDR2 SVGAGI (reference sequence). V lost 5 bases and J lost 4, with 15 bases in between. The CDR3, as DNA: TGTGCCAGCAGTGCCCGGACAGTGGGGTACAATGAGCAGTTCTTC. This codes for CASSARTVGYNEQFF.

This clone was seen a handful of times. One end of the junction fails to match germline, which may point to a read error. V gene TRBV7-7 combines with J gene TRBJ1-1, with TRBD1 matching 9 bases. This CDR3 spans 15 amino acids. Germline lookup yields CDR1 SSHAT and CDR2 FNYEAQ (reference sequence). This CDR3 reads CASSPLTGGLDEAFF. In nucleotides, the CDR3 is TGTGCTAGCAGCCCATTAACAGGGGGCTTGGATGAAGCTTTCTTT.

The rearrangement joins TRBV5-6 to TRBJ2-5; 9 bases are shared with TRBD2. The germline V gene encodes CDR1 SGHDT and CDR2 YYEEEE. The CDR3 totals 17 residues. Trimming removed 1 base from V and 2 bases from J; junction bases left unmatched: 9. CDR3 coding DNA: TGTGCCAGCAGCTTGTTTAGCGGGAGTGGGGCACAAGAGACCCAGTACTTC. Its translation: CASSLFSGSGAQETQYF.

V is TRBV11-2 and J is TRBJ2-7; 9 nucleotides align to TRBD1. V dropped 4 bases and J dropped 3; count of bases not matched to a gene: 16. CDR3 length equals 18 residues. CDR1 is SGHAT, CDR2 FQNNGV, per germline. CDR3 amino acids: CASSSRFGTGRSLYEQYF. The CDR3 DNA follows: TGTGCCAGCAGCTCACGCTTCGGGACAGGGAGATCACTCTACGAGCAGTACTTC.

The chain links TRBV19 to TRBJ1-5, with D perhaps TRBD1 (5 bases). The V end was cut by 3 bases, the J end by 2 bases, with 14 bases between. CDR3 length: 16 residues. CDR1 is LNHDA, CDR2 SQIVND, per germline (reference sequence). CDR3 residues: CASSMSDSLGNQPQHF. The CDR3 DNA follows: TGTGCCAGTAGTATGTCAGACAGTTTGGGCAATCAGCCCCAGCATTTT.

The chain employs TRBV6-5 and TRBJ1-2; D is possibly TRBD1 (6 bases). The CDR3 covers 15 residues. In germline, CDR1 is MNHEY, CDR2 SVGAGI. Trimming left V 5 bases short and J 2 bases short, with 15 bases between. The CDR3 DNA reads TGTGCCAGCAGTAACAGGGACACATACAACTATGGCTACACCTTC. Its protein product is CASSNRDTYNYGYTF.

This clone showed up just a few times. J is TRBJ2-7 and V is TRBV10-3; possibly TRBD2 for D (5 bases). The CDR3 contains 16 residues. With 0 bases removed from V and 6 bases from J, the gap between germline ends came to 18 bases. The V gene's germline CDR1 is ENHRY and CDR2 SYGVKD. The CDR3: CAISESSLGGLGEQYF. The CDR3 DNA reads as TGTGCCATCAGTGAGTCGTCTCTAGGAGGTCTGGGCGAGCAGTACTTC.

The chain combines TRBV6-1 with TRBJ1-2; 12 positions agree with TRBD1. Per germline, CDR1 MNHNS and CDR2 SASEGT. This CDR3 is 16 amino acids long. V lost 2 bases, J lost 6 bases, and 7 bases stayed unmatched. CDR3 sequence reads: CASSENAGTGGHGYTF. The CDR3 DNA reads TGTGCCAGCAGTGAAAATGCGGGGACAGGGGGCCATGGCTACACCTTC.

CDR3 nucleotides: TGTGCCAGCAGCCCTCCACTAGCGGGGGCGGTCGGGGAGCTGTTTTTT. Its protein product is CASSPPLAGAVGELFF. The chain is built from TRBV28 and TRBJ2-2; 11 positions match TRBD2. With V trimmed by 6 bases and J by 7 bases, 10 bases remained unmatched. Germline CDR1 and CDR2: MDHEN and SYDVKM. CDR3 length: 16 amino acids.

The genes are TRBV7-9 and TRBJ1-1; perhaps TRBD1 as D (5 bases). This CDR3 is 15 amino acids long. CDR1 and CDR2 (germline): SEHNR, FQNEAQ (reference sequence). With 4 bases removed from V and 6 bases from J, the gap between germline ends came to 18 bases. The CDR3 nucleotides are TGTGCCAGCAGCTCCAACTTGGGACTGGGGGCTGAAGCTTTCTTT. It encodes CASSSNLGLGAEAFF.

The rearrangement links TRBV12-5 to TRBJ2-2; 11 bases are shared with TRBD2. The germline CDR1 and CDR2 sequences are LGHNT and FRNRAP. The CDR3 consists of 18 residues. V lost 7 bases to trimming and J lost 5 bases; unmatched junction nucleotides: 15. The CDR3 nucleotides are TGTGCTAGTGCCCCCCTGGCGCTAGCGGGAGGAGGGACCGGGGAGCTGTTTTTT. Translation: CASAPLALAGGGTGELFF.

J is TRBJ2-1 and V is TRBV7-8; tentatively, D is TRBD2 (5 bases). Between the trimmed V and J ends, which lost 5 bases and 9 bases, there was a span of 23 bases. Germline assignment: CDR1 SGHVS and CDR2 FQNEAQ. The CDR3 covers 16 residues. The CDR3 coding sequence is TGTGCCAGCAGCGCAACCCGGGATCCGCTTCTCAGTGAGCAGTTCTTC. This encodes CASSATRDPLLSEQFF.

The CDR3: CASSPPLGLDTQYF. In nucleotides, the CDR3 is TGTGCCAGCTCACCACCTCTTGGGCTAGATACGCAGTATTTT. J is TRBJ2-3 and V is TRBV18; D ambiguous. Germline V CDR1 and CDR2: KGHSH, LQKENI. The CDR3 consists of 14 residues. V lost 0 bases and J 5 bases, leaving 9 bases between the germline ends.

V gene TRBV6-1 combines with J gene TRBJ1-5; D remains unclear. V dropped 10 bases and J dropped 4 bases, with 20 bases sitting between them. Germline V gives CDR1 MNHNS, CDR2 SASEGT. This CDR3 is built from 15 residues. In nucleotides, the CDR3 is TGTGCCACCGCACCTAGACGGGATTCGAATCAGCCCCAGCATTTT. Translated: CATAPRRDSNQPQHF.

This chain joins TRBV13 and TRBJ1-4, with 8 bases that match TRBD1. Per the germline V gene, CDR1 is PRHDT and CDR2 is FYEKMQ (reference sequence). Unmatched junction bases numbered 8, after V lost 5 bases and J lost 6 bases. This CDR3 has 15 amino acids. The CDR3 nucleotides are TGTGCCAGCAGCCGACTGGACAGGGCGGATGAAAAACTGTTTTTT. Translated: CASSRLDRADEKLFF.

This chain joins TRBV5-1 and TRBJ2-1; no firm D call. This CDR3 contains 11 residues. The germline CDR1 and CDR2 sequences are SGHRS and YFSETQ. V was cut by 5 bases and J by 9 bases, with 9 bases left in between. The CDR3 DNA reads as TGCGCCAGCAGATTCGGTGGTGAGCAGTTCTTC. Translated: CASRFGGEQFF.